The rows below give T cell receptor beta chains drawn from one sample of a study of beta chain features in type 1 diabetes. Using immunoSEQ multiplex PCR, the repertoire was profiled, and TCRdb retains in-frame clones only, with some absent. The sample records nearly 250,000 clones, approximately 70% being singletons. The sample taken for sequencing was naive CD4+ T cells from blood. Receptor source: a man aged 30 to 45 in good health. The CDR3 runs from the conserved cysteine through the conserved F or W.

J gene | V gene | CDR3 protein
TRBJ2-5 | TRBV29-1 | CSVEVTGGLQETQYF
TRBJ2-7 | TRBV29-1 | CSVEATGDSQQYF
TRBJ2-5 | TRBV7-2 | CASSSRNNPETQYF
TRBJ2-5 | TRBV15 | CATSVGTSGGQETQYF
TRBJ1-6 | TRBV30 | CAWSVQGTMDSPLHF
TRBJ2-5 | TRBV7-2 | CASSFWDTAETQYF
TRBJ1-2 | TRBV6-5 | CASGRTGGYGYTF
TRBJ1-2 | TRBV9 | CASSPTRFYGYTF
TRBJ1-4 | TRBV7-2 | CASSRAGTDGEKLFF
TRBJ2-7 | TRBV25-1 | CASSDPTSGDYEQYF
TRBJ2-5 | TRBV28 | CASSRPARETQYF
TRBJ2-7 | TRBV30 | CAWNNLVYEQYF
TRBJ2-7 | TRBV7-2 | CASSLGLTWGPSYEQYF
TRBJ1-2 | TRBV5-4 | CASRSGQIYGYTF
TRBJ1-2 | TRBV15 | CATSRSNYGYTF
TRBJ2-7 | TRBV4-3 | CASSQDLSKDEQYF
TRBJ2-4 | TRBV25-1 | CASSDTGVAKNIQYF
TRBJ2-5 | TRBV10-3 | CAISGLGETQYF
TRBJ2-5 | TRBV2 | CASRKTSGSYQETQYF
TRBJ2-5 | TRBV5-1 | CASSWRRTREETQYF
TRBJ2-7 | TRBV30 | CAWREPGTSGRKFHEQYF
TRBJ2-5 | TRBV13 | CASSNRPGETQYF
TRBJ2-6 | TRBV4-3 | CASSQEPGLAGVGGANVLTF
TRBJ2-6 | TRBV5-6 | CASSSATSGANVLTF
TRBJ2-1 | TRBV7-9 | CASWGYNEQFF
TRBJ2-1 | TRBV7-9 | CASSLGGITYNEQFF
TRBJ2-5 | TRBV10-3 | CATLAGQQETQYF
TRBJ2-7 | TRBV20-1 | CSAKNSFEQYF
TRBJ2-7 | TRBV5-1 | CASSVSGGSSYEQYF
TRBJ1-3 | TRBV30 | CAWKHSGNTIYF
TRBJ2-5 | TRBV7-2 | CASSRRGGETQYF
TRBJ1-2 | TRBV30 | CAWSVLGVRGGYTF
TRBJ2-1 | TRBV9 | CASSPEGTYNEQFF
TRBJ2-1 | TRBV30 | CACPREGYHEQFF
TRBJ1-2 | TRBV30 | CAWSAKRPGYTF
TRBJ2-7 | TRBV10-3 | CATSGKHNEQYF